Listed here are 27 T cell receptor beta chains from one sample, sequenced in a study of radiotherapy plus CTLA-4 blockade in lung cancer. Measured with immunoSEQ multiplex PCR; TCRdb has only the in-frame clones, and not every one. The sample lists fewer than 150,000 clones, around 75% occurring once. The sequencing here drew on peripheral blood, taken from a patient treated with radiotherapy plus ipilimumab. All receptors come from a human donor with non-small cell lung cancer who had a partial response to radiotherapy plus ipilimumab.

A few counts support this clone. This sequence joins TRBV2 and TRBJ2-2; the D is unclear. The length of the CDR3 is 15 residues. The V end lost 2 bases, the J end lost 1 base, and 8 bases lay between the germline ends. CDR1 is SNHLY, CDR2 FYNNEI, per germline. CDR3 DNA: TGTGCCAGCAGTGAACCCCGTGTGAACACCGGGGAGCTGTTTTTT. Translation: CASSEPRVNTGELFF.

The chain joins TRBV19 to TRBJ1-5, with TRBD1 matching 7 bases. The CDR3 runs 15 residues. J gave up 0 bases and V 3 bases, and 2 bases lay outside the gene matches. The germline gives CDR1 LNHDA, CDR2 SQIVND (reference sequence). For the CDR3, the DNA is TGTGCCAGTAGTATGACAGGGATTAGCAATCAGCCCCAGCATTTT. Its translation: CASSMTGISNQPQHF.

The chain carries TRBV5-4 and TRBJ2-5; D is perhaps TRBD2 (6 bases). Germline CDR1 and CDR2: SGHNT and YYREEE (reference sequence). The germline V and J ends were trimmed by 4 bases and 2 bases, with 12 bases remaining between them. CDR3 length equals 14 residues. The CDR3 reads CASSAKRGQETQYF. The CDR3 bases are TGTGCCAGCAGCGCAAAACGGGGGCAAGAGACCCAGTACTTC.

The chain is built from TRBV5-1 and TRBJ2-3; D unresolved. The germline CDR1 and CDR2 sequences are SGHRS and YFSETQ. The CDR3 covers 15 residues. V was pared by 1 base and J by 0 bases, with 9 bases between. The CDR3 DNA sequence: TGCGCCAGCAGCTTGTCTAGATCTAGCACAGATACGCAGTATTTT. Protein sequence: CASSLSRSSTDTQYF. The whole variable domain, filled in from reference TRBV5-1 and TRBJ2-3, reads KAGVTQTPRYLIKTRGQQVTLSCSPISGHRSVSWYQQTPGQGLQFLFEYFSETQRNKGNFPGRFSGRQFSNSRSEMNVSTLELGDSALYLCASSLSRSSTDTQYFGPGTRLTVL.

The chain links TRBV19 to TRBJ2-1; 14 bases map to TRBD2. Germline V gives CDR1 LNHDA, CDR2 SQIVND (reference sequence). V gave up 5 bases and J gave up 8 bases; unmatched junction bases: 8. CDR3 length equals 16 residues. CDR3 region: CASSPGLAGANHEQFF. The CDR3 region has the DNA TGTGCCAGTAGTCCGGGACTAGCGGGAGCCAACCATGAGCAGTTCTTC.

This clone came up a few times. V usage is TRBV7-9 and J usage is TRBJ1-1, with 7 bases that match TRBD1. The germline V gene encodes CDR1 SEHNR and CDR2 FQNEAQ (reference sequence). The CDR3 contains 19 residues. Trimming cost V 4 bases and J 0 bases; bases outside gene matches: 17. CDR3 sequence reads: CASSSTGTAIRPVNTEAFF. Written as DNA, the CDR3 is TGTGCCAGCAGCTCGACCGGGACAGCGATTCGTCCCGTGAACACTGAAGCTTTCTTT.

The chain joins TRBV28 to TRBJ1-2, with a tentative D call TRBD1 (5 bases). The CDR3 extends over 13 amino acids. Germline V gene data show CDR1 as MDHEN and CDR2 as SYDVKM. The germline V and J ends were trimmed by 2 bases and 5 bases, with 9 bases remaining between them. CDR3 bases: TGTGCCAGCAGTTTAGGGGCTGAGTATGGCTACACCTTC. Translation gives CASSLGAEYGYTF.

The V gene is TRBV7-3, the J gene TRBJ2-1, with unresolved D. CDR1 is SGHTA and CDR2 is FQGTGA in the germline V gene. This CDR3 is 9 amino acids long. The V and J ends lost 5 bases and 16 bases respectively, with 9 bases between them. This CDR3 reads CASSPLLFF. For the CDR3, the DNA is TGTGCCAGCAGCCCGTTACTTTTCTTC.

V usage is TRBV28 and J usage is TRBJ1-2, with 9 nucleotides matching TRBD1. J was trimmed by 9 bases and V by 10 bases; bases with no gene match: 12. In germline, CDR1 is MDHEN, CDR2 SYDVKM. The CDR3 contains 13 residues. The CDR3 region is CATLTGTGNRYTF. CDR3 coding DNA: TGTGCCACCCTTACCGGGACAGGGAACCGCTACACCTTC.

In its sample, this clone was seen a few times. The CDR3 coding sequence is TGTGCCAGCAGCTTAGCGTTCATTGGCGGGAGCAGTAACGAGCAGTACGTC. Encoded protein: CASSLAFIGGSSNEQYV. The chain has TRBV7-8 and TRBJ2-7, with 7 bases that match TRBD2. The length of the CDR3 is 17 residues. Unmatched junction bases numbered 13, after V lost 0 bases and J lost 5 bases. Germline lookup yields CDR1 SGHVS and CDR2 FQNEAQ.

The V call is TRBV18, the J call TRBJ2-7, with TRBD1 matching over 8 bases. With V trimmed by 1 base and J by 1 base, 0 bases remained unmatched. The germline gives CDR1 KGHSH, CDR2 LQKENI. The CDR3 extends over 14 amino acids. CDR3 DNA sequence: TGTGCCAGCTCACCACGGACAGGGTCCTACGAGCAGTACTTC. Translation: CASSPRTGSYEQYF.

The CDR3 nucleotides are TGTGCCAGCAGTCTACAGGGGGCTGGAGCTTTCTTT. Protein sequence: CASSLQGAGAFF. The chain carries TRBV6-5 and TRBJ1-1, with 9 bases identical to TRBD1. Trimming removed 5 bases from V and 10 bases from J; junction bases left unmatched: 5. This CDR3 has 12 residues. CDR1 and CDR2 from the germline V gene are MNHEY and SVGAGI.

This rearrangement joins TRBV29-1 to TRBJ1-2; 8 nucleotides line up with TRBD1. J was trimmed by 7 bases and V by 5 bases; bases with no gene match: 9. CDR3 length: 13 residues. The V gene's germline CDR1 is SQVTM and CDR2 ANQGSEA. CDR3 residues: CSVWTGKIAGYTF. CDR3 coding DNA: TGCAGCGTTTGGACAGGGAAAATTGCTGGCTACACCTTC.

The V and J genes are TRBV6-1 and TRBJ1-3, with D unclear. Germline values: CDR1 MNHNS, CDR2 SASEGT. The CDR3 covers 14 residues. The V end lost 7 bases, the J end lost 0 bases, and 10 bases lay between the germline ends. This chain's CDR3 is CASIGLDSGNTIYF. CDR3 sequence (DNA): TGTGCCAGCATCGGGTTAGACTCTGGAAACACCATATATTTT.

V and J are TRBV28 and TRBJ2-1; 9 bases line up with TRBD2. This CDR3 contains 18 residues. CDR1 MDHEN and CDR2 SYDVKM come from the germline V gene. After removal of 5 bases from V and 3 bases from J, the junction contained 14 bases not matched to a gene. Here the CDR3 reads CASSTFPVASGNYNEQFF. In DNA, the CDR3 is TGTGCCAGCAGTACCTTTCCTGTGGCTAGCGGGAACTACAATGAGCAGTTCTTC.

The chain has TRBV29-1 and TRBJ2-7, with TRBD1 as a possible D gene (6 bases). V lost 1 base, J lost 3 bases, and 16 bases lay in between. The CDR3 extends over 15 amino acids. The V gene's germline CDR1 is SQVTM and CDR2 ANQGSEA. The CDR3 region is CSVEVVGALGYEQYF. The CDR3 nucleotides read TGCAGCGTTGAAGTGGTGGGGGCGCTGGGCTACGAGCAGTACTTC.

The V call is TRBV28, the J call TRBJ1-1, with D maybe TRBD1 (5 bases). CDR3 length equals 15 residues. Germline-derived CDR1 and CDR2 are MDHEN and SYDVKM. The ends were cut back, 3 bases at V and 0 bases at J, with 11 bases in the middle. The CDR3 DNA follows: TGTGCCAGCAGTTTTCCGACAGTCTTGAACACTGAAGCTTTCTTT. This codes for CASSFPTVLNTEAFF.

This clone was detected only once. The V and J genes are TRBV2 and TRBJ2-2; TRBD1 matches 9 bases. The trim removed 3 bases at V and 4 bases at J, leaving 3 bases unmatched. This CDR3 comprises 15 residues. Germline CDR1 is SNHLY and CDR2 is FYNNEI. This chain's CDR3 is CASSDRTGATGELFF. For the CDR3, the DNA is TGTGCCAGCAGTGATAGGACAGGGGCCACCGGGGAGCTGTTTTTT.

V usage is TRBV12-5 and J usage is TRBJ2-1; 11 bases line up with TRBD2. The trim removed 3 bases at V and 3 bases at J, leaving 7 bases unmatched. Germline CDR1 LGHNT, CDR2 FRNRAP. The CDR3 has 17 residues. CDR3 sequence reads: CASGFVHGTSGYNEQFF. CDR3 DNA sequence: TGTGCTAGTGGTTTCGTCCACGGGACTAGCGGCTACAATGAGCAGTTCTTC.

This chain joins TRBV28 and TRBJ1-3; D is unresolved. Germline assignment: CDR1 MDHEN and CDR2 SYDVKM. V was clipped by 9 bases and J by 4 bases, with 13 bases between them. The CDR3 totals 13 residues. CDR3 residues: CASWRLTGNTIYF. The CDR3 nucleotides read TGTGCCAGTTGGAGGCTGACAGGAAACACCATATATTTT.

This chain uses TRBV7-9 with TRBJ1-5; TRBD1 is a possible D gene (5 bases). Germline V lookup: CDR1 SEHNR, CDR2 FQNEAQ (reference sequence). The CDR3 runs to 13 residues. The V and J ends lost 7 bases and 4 bases respectively, with 11 bases between them. CDR3 region: CASNGGVNQPQHF. DNA of the CDR3: TGTGCCAGCAACGGAGGGGTGAATCAGCCCCAGCATTTT.

J is TRBJ2-1 and V is TRBV18; 13 bases agree with TRBD2. CDR3 length: 15 residues. Germline V gives CDR1 KGHSH, CDR2 LQKENI. V was pared by 2 bases and J by 9 bases, with 4 bases of the junction left unmatched. The CDR3: CASSPTGTSGVEQFF. The CDR3 DNA follows: TGTGCCAGCTCACCAACGGGGACTAGCGGGGTTGAGCAGTTCTTC.

This clone was recorded once. This chain joins TRBV5-6 and TRBJ2-1; TRBD2 matches at 13 bases. Per the germline V gene, CDR1 is SGHDT and CDR2 is YYEEEE. The CDR3 runs 16 residues. V gave up 3 bases and J gave up 8 bases; unmatched junction bases: 8. The CDR3 DNA reads TGTGCCAGCAGCTCGATAACTAGCGGGAGGGCCGATGAGCAGTTCTTC. Translation gives CASSSITSGRADEQFF.

This clone appeared a single time. CDR3 in amino acids: CASSRGPWGGLFF. In nucleotides, the CDR3 is TGTGCCAGTAGTCGAGGACCTTGGGGGGGACTGTTTTTT. The V gene is TRBV19, the J gene TRBJ1-4, with TRBD1 as a possible D gene (5 bases). Germline CDR1 LNHDA, CDR2 SQIVND (reference sequence). Trimming took 5 bases from V and 13 from J, leaving 17 bases between them. CDR3 size: 13 residues.

The V call is TRBV28, the J call TRBJ1-2, with D possibly TRBD1 on 6 matching bases. Germline CDR1 MDHEN, CDR2 SYDVKM. V was trimmed by 1 base and J by 4 bases, leaving 19 bases between them. The CDR3 is 17 amino acids. The CDR3 DNA sequence: TGTGCCAGCAGTTTATTCGTGGGGCAGGGGAAGGTCTATGGCTACACCTTC. It translates to CASSLFVGQGKVYGYTF.

The V and J genes are TRBV6-6 and TRBJ2-1, with a possible D match to TRBD2 (6 bases). CDR1 and CDR2 (germline): MNHNY, SVGAGI (reference sequence). Trimming took off 6 bases at V and 6 bases at J, with 15 bases between the two ends. CDR3 length: 14 residues. The CDR3 spells CASRRDAKGNEQFF. For the CDR3, the DNA is TGTGCCAGCAGGCGGGACGCAAAGGGCAATGAGCAGTTCTTC.

This clone occurred a few times. This rearrangement joins TRBV5-1 to TRBJ1-1, with D perhaps TRBD1 (6 bases). With 0 bases removed from V and 1 base from J, the gap between germline ends came to 10 bases. CDR3 length: 15 amino acids. Germline CDR1 SGHRS, CDR2 YFSETQ. This CDR3 is CASSLGGTTNTEAFF. In DNA, the CDR3 is TGCGCCAGCAGCTTGGGAGGGACAACGAACACTGAAGCTTTCTTT.